Given below is one T cell receptor (beta chain) in context. The sample belongs to a study of blood T cell repertoires in COVID-19. Study-wide background: Both acute and convalescent COVID-19 samples were obtained from the United States, Italy and Spain.

The CDR3 runs to 18 residues. The J segment lost 5 bases and the V segment lost 3 bases, leaving 12 bases of the junction unmatched. Germline V CDR1 and CDR2: SGHRS, YFSETQ. This table comes from immunoSEQ multiplex PCR, and its TCRdb copy is limited to in-frame clones, with some not included. This repertoire shows tens of thousands of clones, approximately 80% found once; its top ten account for 11%. The clonotype comes from a man between 50 and 59 years old with acute or convalescent COVID-19. Material for sequencing was peripheral blood. The V call is TRBV5-1, the J call TRBJ2-2, with TRBD2 identical over 11 bases. Here the CDR3 DNA reads TGCGCCAGCAGCTCGGCTAGCGGGGGGAGTTCCAGGACCGGGGAGCTGTTTTTT. Protein sequence: CASSSASGGSSRTGELFF. The full variable domain, in which reference TRBV5-1 and TRBJ2-2 provide the parts outside the CDR3, is KAGVTQTPRYLIKTRGQQVTLSCSPISGHRSVSWYQQTPGQGLQFLFEYFSETQRNKGNFPGRFSGRQFSNSRSEMNVSTLELGDSALYLCASSSASGGSSRTGELFFGEGSRLTVL.